The TCR beta chain described here comes from a study of blood T cell repertoires in COVID-19. For the study at large: There were acute and convalescent COVID-19 samples, and they came from the United States, Italy and Spain.

This clone occurred a few times. Enrolled during active infection, Seattle patients were then followed longitudinally. Original methodology: Reference gene primers were amplified, and this amplification served to estimate nucleated cell counts. Only in-frame clones appear in the TCRdb table, and some are missing; sequencing was by immunoSEQ multiplex PCR. V and J calls and clone size come straight from that table; D and trimming were deduced from the DNA. The data show approximately 25,000 clones, 60% to 75% seen once. CDR1 MNHEY and CDR2 SVGAGI come from the germline V gene. The CDR3 spans 14 residues. V was pared by 4 bases and J by 1 base, with 8 bases between.

The rearrangement links TRBV6-5 to TRBJ2-1, with a possible D match to TRBD1 (5 bases). The TCR comes from a man in his fifties or sixties with COVID-19, enrolled during active disease. The sequencing input was peripheral blood. In DNA, the CDR3 is TGTGCCAGCAGTTTGACAGAGTCCTACAATGAGCAGTTCTTC. Translating gives CASSLTESYNEQFF.